This T cell receptor beta chain was obtained from a study of T cell responses to AZD1222 COVID-19 vaccine. The assay was immunoSEQ multiplex PCR, and TCRdb's table has in-frame clones only and misses some. The sample carries about 55,000 clones, roughly 90% recorded once. CDR3 length: 14 residues. V was shortened by 5 bases and J by 1 base, with 12 bases between the two germline ends. Germline-derived CDR1 and CDR2 are SGHRS and YFSETQ. The clonotype comes from an adult in good health. The rearrangement uses TRBV5-1 and TRBJ1-1, with D possibly being TRBD1 (5 bases). The input for sequencing was peripheral blood, taken on day 0 of AZD1222 vaccination. CDR3 loop: CASSLGAPNTEAFF. The DNA for the CDR3 is TGCGCCAGCAGTTTAGGGGCTCCGAACACTGAAGCTTTCTTT.